Each of the 4 T cell receptor beta chains below was sequenced from the same sample in a study of T cell clonality in common variable immunodeficiency (dated by TCRdb to between 2015 and 2016). The library was built by means of the immunoSEQ multiplex PCR assay. Drawn from immuneACCESS, this table holds only the in-frame rearrangements with V and J called that TCRdb kept. Clones are partly lost; checked studies trace under half to an unresolved V gene and leave the rest unexplained. For this sample the table reports 75,000 to 85,000 clones, with no clone seen just once. 0.8% of the sample rests with the top ten. Material for sequencing was peripheral blood mononuclear cells. These receptors all stem from a person aged 18 to 70 in good health.

This clone was counted many times. The read stops 3 residues short of the end of the CDR3; the missing end is completed from the germline J gene. The gene calls are TRBV27 and TRBJ2-7; 7 bases are shared with TRBD2. Trimming at V came to 4 bases and at J to 5 bases, leaving 5 bases not matched to a gene. The CDR3 length is 13 residues. The germline CDR1 and CDR2 sequences are MNHEY and SMNVEV (reference sequence). The part of the CDR3 DNA that was read is TGTGCCAGCAGTTCAGCGGGAAGCAACGAG. This codes for CASSSAGSNE. The CDR3, in full, reads CASSSAGSNEQYF.

In its sample, this clone was seen many times. The CDR3 region is CASSSGGYEQYF. The CDR3 bases that were read are TGTGCCAGTAGTAGTGGAGGGTACGAG. V is TRBV19 and J is TRBJ2-7; maybe TRBD2 (6 bases). The CDR3 end falls 3 residues outside the read, so it is completed with the germline J gene. V was trimmed by 4 bases and J by 4 bases, leaving 8 bases between them. The CDR3 covers 12 residues. Germline CDR1 LNHDA, CDR2 SQIVND (reference sequence).

This clone was seen a few times. The read halts 3 residues ahead of the CDR3 end, with the missing end drawn from the germline J gene. J is TRBJ2-5 and V is TRBV10-3; 7 nucleotides align to TRBD1. The ends lost 2 bases at V and 7 bases at J; junction bases unmatched: 10. Per germline, CDR1 ENHRY and CDR2 SYGVKD. The CDR3 is made up of 15 amino acids. This chain's CDR3 is CAISESFQGEATQYF. CDR3 bases read: TGTGCCATCAGTGAGAGCTTTCAGGGGGAAGCGACC.

This clone was counted ten times or more. The sequenced fragment ends 3 residues before the CDR3 boundary, so the rest is inferred from the germline J gene. The chain employs TRBV9 and TRBJ2-1; D possibly corresponds to TRBD2 (5 bases). Germline V gene lookup returns CDR1 SGDLS and CDR2 YYNGEE. The V end was cut by 3 bases, the J end by 6 bases, with 10 bases between. The CDR3 runs 13 residues. CDR3: CASSGPAANEQFF. The covered CDR3 bases are TGTGCCAGCAGCGGCCCAGCGGCCAATGAG.